This T cell receptor (beta chain) comes out of a study of OX40 agonist ivuxolimab in advanced cancers. Study-level findings and limits: Expansion of clones was among the lowest in partial responders at 0.1-3.0 mg/kg. Clonal expansion by week 6 occurred in CD4+ and CD8+ blood T cells (at 0.1 to 3.0 mg/kg).

The CDR3 has 14 residues. The V segment lost 5 bases and the J segment 0 bases; nucleotides outside the gene matches: 3. Germline V lookup: CDR1 SNHLY, CDR2 FYNNEI. TCRdb's copy holds only in-frame clones and misses some; the assay was immunoSEQ multiplex PCR. This table holds fewer than 55,000 clones, around 87% found once. Regarding this clone: Its cognate antigen is unknown. Other DNA sequences in this specimen translate into the identical CDR3.

The source is an adult with an advanced solid tumor such as melanoma, head and neck, liver or kidney cancer. The chain joins TRBV2 to TRBJ1-2; TRBD1 matches at 7 bases. The source material was CD4+ or CD8+ T cells sorted from blood, sampled in a trial of the OX40 agonist ivuxolimab. The CDR3 sequence: CASSLQGANYGYTF. The CDR3 DNA reads TGTGCCAGCAGTCTCCAGGGGGCTAACTATGGCTACACCTTC.